The 18 T cell receptor beta chains presented below share a single source sample, sequenced in a study of cytomegalovirus exposure and HLA in healthy donors. PCR amplification relied on 60 Vbeta primers (plus 13 Jbeta primers). The assay was immunoSEQ multiplex PCR, and TCRdb's table has in-frame clones only and misses some. The sample contains under 100,000 clones, 65% to 80% of which appear only once. The sample consisted of PBMCs. Receptor source: a woman aged 45-59 years in good health and CMV-seropositive.

About this clone: Sequence at one end of the junction differs from germline and may be a read error. V and J are TRBV7-3 and TRBJ1-4; perhaps TRBD1 as D (5 bases). Germline lookup yields CDR1 SGHTA and CDR2 FQGTGA. CDR3 length: 15 residues. CDR3 amino acids: CAGSLRPGPNEKLFF. CDR3 DNA: TGTGCCGGCAGCTTAAGACCAGGGCCCAATGAAAAACTGTTTTTT.

This clone was seen only once. The V call is TRBV27, the J call TRBJ2-1; the match to TRBD1 covers 10 bases. The CDR3 covers 18 residues. The J segment lost 0 bases and the V segment lost 2 bases, leaving 7 bases of the junction unmatched. The germline gives CDR1 MNHEY, CDR2 SMNVEV (reference sequence). CDR3 DNA: TGTGCCAGCAGTTTAACTCCGGGACAGGGGAGCTCCTACAATGAGCAGTTCTTC. Protein: CASSLTPGQGSSYNEQFF.

V and J are TRBV7-9 and TRBJ1-6; possibly TRBD1 for D (6 bases). CDR1 is SEHNR and CDR2 is FQNEAQ in the germline V gene (reference sequence). The CDR3 is 12 amino acids. With 4 bases removed from V and 10 bases from J, the gap between germline ends came to 8 bases. The chain's CDR3 is CASSSQGSPLHF. CDR3 DNA: TGTGCCAGCAGCTCACAGGGCTCACCCCTCCACTTT.

The chain recombines TRBV4-2 with TRBJ1-3, with D tentatively TRBD1 (5 bases). The CDR3 is 15 amino acids. The V gene's germline CDR1 is LGHNA and CDR2 YNFKEQ. Trimming took off 4 bases at V and 8 bases at J, with 18 bases between the two ends. The CDR3 nucleotides read TGTGCCAGCAGCCCCCTTGCGGGCGGGGGGGACACCATATATTTT. This sequence encodes CASSPLAGGGDTIYF.

The V gene is TRBV4-3, the J gene TRBJ2-3; D might be TRBD2 (6 bases). The CDR3 is 16 residues long. The germline V gene encodes CDR1 LGHNA and CDR2 YSLEER. Trimming stripped 4 bases from V and 4 bases from J, with 18 bases between. The CDR3 DNA follows: TGCGCCAGCAGCCGGGTACAAGGAGCGGGTCCAGATACGCAGTATTTT. Its protein product is CASSRVQGAGPDTQYF.

This sequence joins TRBV6-6 and TRBJ1-2; possibly TRBD1 for D (6 bases). V was trimmed by 4 bases and J by 4 bases, leaving 13 bases between them. Germline V gene data show CDR1 as MNHNY and CDR2 as SVGAGI (reference sequence). There are 14 residues in the CDR3. The CDR3 DNA reads as TGTGCCAGCAGTTCCACAGGGTCCAGCTATGGCTACACCTTC. Translation gives CASSSTGSSYGYTF.

The gene calls are TRBV30 and TRBJ2-3; 9 positions agree with TRBD1. The CDR3 consists of 15 residues. Losses at the gene ends were 2 bases for V and 2 bases for J; bases not matched to a gene: 5. CDR1 GTSNPN and CDR2 SVGIG come from the germline V gene (reference sequence). CDR3 residues: CAWSTGTGYTDTQYF. CDR3 in DNA: TGTGCCTGGAGTACCGGGACAGGGTACACAGATACGCAGTATTTT.

The chain combines TRBV2 with TRBJ2-5; weak D call: TRBD1 (6 bases). The CDR3 is 14 residues long. Per germline, CDR1 SNHLY and CDR2 FYNNEI. With 6 bases removed from V and 4 bases from J, the gap between germline ends came to 15 bases. CDR3: CASSVTGRGETQYF. The CDR3 DNA reads TGTGCCAGCAGCGTGACAGGCAGGGGAGAGACCCAGTACTTC.

The J gene is TRBJ1-6, the V gene TRBV6-5; D gene unclear. V was shortened by 0 bases and J by 5 bases, with 5 bases between the two germline ends. The CDR3 runs 14 residues. The V gene's germline CDR1 is MNHEY and CDR2 SVGAGI. Here the CDR3 DNA reads TGTGCCAGCAGTTACTCTCAAAATAATTCACCCCTCCACTTT. It is translated as CASSYSQNNSPLHF.

V usage is TRBV21-1 and J usage is TRBJ2-7; the D call of TRBD2 is as the table states it, not checked on the DNA. TRBV21-1 is tagged as a pseudogene. This CDR3 spans 15 amino acids. CDR3 loop: CASRLAVLVYYEQYF. CDR3 bases: TGTGCCAGCAGACTAGCAGTACTAGTGTACTACGAGCAGTACTTC.

V is TRBV5-1 and J is TRBJ1-4; no clear D. CDR1 and CDR2 (germline): SGHRS, YFSETQ. V dropped 6 bases and J dropped 0 bases, with 6 bases sitting between them. The CDR3 runs to 13 residues. The chain's CDR3 is CASIPTTNEKLFF. CDR3 DNA: TGCGCCAGCATCCCAACAACTAATGAAAAACTGTTTTTT. The whole variable domain, filled in from reference TRBV5-1 and TRBJ1-4, reads KAGVTQTPRYLIKTRGQQVTLSCSPISGHRSVSWYQQTPGQGLQFLFEYFSETQRNKGNFPGRFSGRQFSNSRSEMNVSTLELGDSALYLCASIPTTNEKLFFGSGTQLSVL.

The chain recombines TRBV5-1 with TRBJ2-4; D may be TRBD1 (6 bases). Germline V CDR1 and CDR2: SGHRS, YFSETQ. V was clipped by 4 bases and J by 9 bases, with 20 bases between them. This CDR3 region has 15 residues. CDR3 coding DNA: TGCGCCAGCAGCCAGGCTGCAGGGGCCGCGGGCATTCAGTACTTC. The encoded protein is CASSQAAGAAGIQYF.

The chain recombines TRBV14 with TRBJ2-3; D possibly corresponds to TRBD1 (6 bases). CDR3 length equals 14 residues. V lost 4 bases to trimming and J lost 2 bases, with 10 bases between them. Germline lookup yields CDR1 SGHDN and CDR2 FVKESK. The CDR3 loop reads CASSPQGNTDTQYF. The CDR3 nucleotides read TGTGCCAGCAGCCCTCAGGGGAACACAGATACGCAGTATTTT.

J is TRBJ2-6 and V is TRBV4-3; 7 bases are shared with TRBD2. This CDR3 has 20 amino acids. Germline V gene sequence: CDR1 LGHNA, CDR2 YSLEER. The V segment lost 2 bases and the J segment 3 bases; nucleotides outside the gene matches: 16. The CDR3 spells CASSQRILARLEGGANVLTF. The CDR3 region has the DNA TGCGCCAGCAGCCAACGTATACTAGCGCGCTTGGAGGGTGGGGCCAACGTCCTGACTTTC.

The table lists this clone with a few counts. The chain combines TRBV7-2 with TRBJ2-1; D is unclear. Trimming stripped 0 bases from V and 7 bases from J, with 7 bases between. Germline V gene data show CDR1 as SGHTA and CDR2 as FQGNSA. CDR3 length equals 13 residues. In nucleotides, the CDR3 is TGTGCCAGCAGCTTAGCGCGTACGAATGAGCAGTTCTTC. This translates into CASSLARTNEQFF.

The chain is built from TRBV11-1 and TRBJ2-5; TRBD2 agrees at 9 bases. J was trimmed by 9 bases and V by 5 bases; bases with no gene match: 7. Germline CDR1 reads SGHAT; CDR2 reads FQDESV (reference sequence). CDR3 length: 13 amino acids. The CDR3, as DNA: TGTGCCAGCAGCCCTTGGACTAGCGAGGCCCAGTACTTC. It specifies CASSPWTSEAQYF.

J is TRBJ1-3 and V is TRBV6-4, with no clear D. Deletions cut 3 bases from V and 2 bases from J, with 11 bases between. Germline CDR1 and CDR2: MRHNA and SNTAGT. This CDR3 region has 15 residues. In DNA form, the CDR3 reads TGTGCCAGCAGTGATTTCGCGGGCCCTGGAAACACCATATATTTT. Translated: CASSDFAGPGNTIYF.

This clone turned up a few times. The V and J genes are TRBV7-8 and TRBJ1-4; 7 nucleotides align to TRBD1. V was pared by 5 bases and J by 8 bases, with 11 bases of the junction left unmatched. The CDR3 runs to 15 residues. From germline, CDR1 is SGHVS and CDR2 FQNEAQ. The CDR3 is CASSQTTGFNEKLFF. DNA of the CDR3: TGTGCCAGCAGCCAAACGACAGGGTTTAACGAAAAACTGTTTTTT.